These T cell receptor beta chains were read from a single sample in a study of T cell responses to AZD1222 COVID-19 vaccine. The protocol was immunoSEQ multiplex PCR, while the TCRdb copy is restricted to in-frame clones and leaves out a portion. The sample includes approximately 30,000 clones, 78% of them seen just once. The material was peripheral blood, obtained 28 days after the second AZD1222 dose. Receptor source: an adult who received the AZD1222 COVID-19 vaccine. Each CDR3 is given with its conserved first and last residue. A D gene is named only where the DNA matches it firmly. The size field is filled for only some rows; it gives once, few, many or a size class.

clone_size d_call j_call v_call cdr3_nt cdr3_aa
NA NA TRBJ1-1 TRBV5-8 TGTGCCAGCAGCCTCACAGGGAACACTGAAGCTTTCTTT CASSLTGNTEAFF
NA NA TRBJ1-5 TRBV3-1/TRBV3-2 TGTGCCAGCAGCCAGCTCAGGAGCAATCAGCCCCAGCATTTT CASSQLRSNQPQHF
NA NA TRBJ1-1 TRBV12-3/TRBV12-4 TGTGCCAGCAGTTTAGATCAAGGCACTGAAGCTTTCTTT CASSLDQGTEAFF
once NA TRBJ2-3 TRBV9 TGTGCCAGCAGCGTTACCGGGTTACTATCGTCGGCAGATACGCAGTATTTT CASSVTGLLSSADTQYF
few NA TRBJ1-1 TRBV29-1 TGCAGCGCTCAGGGAACTGAAGCTTTCTTT CSAQGTEAFF
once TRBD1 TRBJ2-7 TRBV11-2 TGTGCCAGCAGCTACGGACAGGGGTCTGCCTACGAGCAGTACTTC CASSYGQGSAYEQYF
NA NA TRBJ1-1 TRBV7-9 TGTGCCAGCAGCTACCTGGGCAGGAACACTGAAGCTTTCTTT CASSYLGRNTEAFF
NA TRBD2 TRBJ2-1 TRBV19 TGTGCCAGTAGTACGACTAGCGGGGTAGCGGGTGAGCAGTTCTTC CASSTTSGVAGEQFF
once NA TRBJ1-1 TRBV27 TGTGCCAGCAGTTTTATGGTATTAGGTGAAGCTTTCTTT CASSFMVLGEAFF
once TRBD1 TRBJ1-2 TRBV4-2 TGTGCCAGCAGCCAGGACGTTGGTGACAGGGGATACTATGGCTACACCTTC CASSQDVGDRGYYGYTF
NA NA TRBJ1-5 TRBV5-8 TGTGCCAGCAGCTCCGGGACACAAAATCAGCCCCAGCATTTT CASSSGTQNQPQHF
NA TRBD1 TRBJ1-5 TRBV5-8 TGTGCCAGCAGCTTGAAGACAGGGGCTAGTGGCAATCAGCCCCAGCATTTT CASSLKTGASGNQPQHF
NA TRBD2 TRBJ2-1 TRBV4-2 TGTGCCAGCAGCCAAGAGCGGGAGGGCCGGGTGTATGAGCAGTTCTTC CASSQEREGRVYEQFF
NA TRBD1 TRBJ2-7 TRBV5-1 TGCGCCAGCAGCTTGGAGACAGGGGGTTCGGGCGAGCAGTACTTC CASSLETGGSGEQYF
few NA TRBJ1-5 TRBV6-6 TGTGCCAGCAGTTACTCGACGGGGACACCAGATCAGCCCCAGCATTTT CASSYSTGTPDQPQHF
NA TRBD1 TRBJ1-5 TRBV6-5 TGTGCCAGCAGCCAGACAGGGTTTAGCAATCAGCCCCAGCATTTT CASSQTGFSNQPQHF
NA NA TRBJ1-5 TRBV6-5 TGTGCCAGCAGTTACGGGGGGACCGATCAGCCCCAGCATTTT CASSYGGTDQPQHF
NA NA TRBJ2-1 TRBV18 TGTGCCAGCTCACCCGTGGGTGTTAGTGAGCAGTTCTTC CASSPVGVSEQFF
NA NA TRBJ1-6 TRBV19 TGTGCCAGTAGTATGGACTCCGGGACACCTAATTCACCCCTCCACTTT CASSMDSGTPNSPLHF
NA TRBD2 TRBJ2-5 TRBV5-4 TGTGCCAGCAGCCTGGGCCGGGCTAGCGGGAGAGTTGGACAAGAGACCCAGTACTTC CASSLGRASGRVGQETQYF
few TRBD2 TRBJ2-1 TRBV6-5 TGTGCCAGCTCCGATGGGGCAGCGGGAGTACATGAGCAGTTCTTC CASSDGAAGVHEQFF
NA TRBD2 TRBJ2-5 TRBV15 TGTGCCACCAGCAGAGCGGTGGCGGCTAGCGGGGGGGCCGATTTGTGGAAAGAGACCCAGTACTTC CATSRAVAASGGADLWKETQYF
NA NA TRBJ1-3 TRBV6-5 TGTGCCAGGATACAGGATCTAATCGGAAACACCATATATTTT CARIQDLIGNTIYF
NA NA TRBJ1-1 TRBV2 TGTGCCAGCAGTGGGGAGGGGAACACTGAAGCTTTCTTT CASSGEGNTEAFF
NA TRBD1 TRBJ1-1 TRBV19 TGTGCCAGTATCCAGGACAGGGGTAACACTGAAGCTTTCTTT CASIQDRGNTEAFF
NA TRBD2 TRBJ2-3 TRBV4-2 TGTGCCAGCAGCCAACTTGGGAGCGGGAACTCTTTCACAGATACGCAGTATTTT CASSQLGSGNSFTDTQYF
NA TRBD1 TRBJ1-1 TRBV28 TGTGCCAGCAGTTATGCTTTGGGGACAGGGGACGCTGAAGCTTTCTTT CASSYALGTGDAEAFF
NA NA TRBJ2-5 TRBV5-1 TGCGCCAGCAGCCCAGGGGAAGAGACCCAGTACTTC CASSPGEETQYF
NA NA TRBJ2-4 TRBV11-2 TGTGCCAGCAGACCATCCTTCGGTAAAAACATTCAGTACTTC CASRPSFGKNIQYF
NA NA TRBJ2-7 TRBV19 TGTGCCAGTAGTATTAGACTGACCTACGAGCAGTACTTC CASSIRLTYEQYF
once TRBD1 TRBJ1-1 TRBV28 TGTGCCAGCAGCCTCCGACAGGGGATTTCTGAAGCTTTCTTT CASSLRQGISEAFF
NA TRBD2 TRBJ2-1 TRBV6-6 TGTGCCAGCAGCAACGACAGTCCCGGCGGGAGGGAGCAGTTCTTC CASSNDSPGGREQFF
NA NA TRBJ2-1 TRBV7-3 TGTGCCAGCAGCTTAACCGGGACCTCCAGCTCCTACAATGAGCAGTTCTTC CASSLTGTSSSYNEQFF
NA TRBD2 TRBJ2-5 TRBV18 TGTGCCAGCTCACCCCCGGGACTAGCGGGAGAAGAGACCCAGTACTTC CASSPPGLAGEETQYF
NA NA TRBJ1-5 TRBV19 TGTGCCAGTAGTATCCCCAGGGCTTATCAGCCCCAGCATTTT CASSIPRAYQPQHF
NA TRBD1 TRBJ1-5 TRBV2 TGTGCCAGCAGTCGGAGGGGGCGTTCCAGCAATCAGCCCCAGCATTTT CASSRRGRSSNQPQHF
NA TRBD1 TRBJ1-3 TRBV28 TGTGCCAGCAGCCAATATGACAGGGCTGGAAACACCATATATTTT CASSQYDRAGNTIYF
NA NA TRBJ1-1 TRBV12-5 TGTGCTAGTGGTTTGGTACTAGGAGGGGAGGGGTCTGAAGCTTTCTTT CASGLVLGGEGSEAFF
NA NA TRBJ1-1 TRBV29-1 TGCAGCGTTGCACTCGCCGAAGCTTTCTTT CSVALAEAFF
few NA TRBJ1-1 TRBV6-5 TGTGCCAGCAGTTACTCAGTTGACACTGAAGCTTTCTTT CASSYSVDTEAFF
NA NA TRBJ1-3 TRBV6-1 TGTGCCAGCAGTGAAGCGCCGGGGTGGTCTGGAAACACCATATATTTT CASSEAPGWSGNTIYF
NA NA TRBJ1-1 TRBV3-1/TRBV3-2 TGTGCCAGCAGCCAAGTGATCCTCCAGGGTACTGAAGCTTTCTTT CASSQVILQGTEAFF
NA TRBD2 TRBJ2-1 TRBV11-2 TGTGCCAGCAGCTTAGAGACTAGCGGACTCGAGCAGTTCTTC CASSLETSGLEQFF
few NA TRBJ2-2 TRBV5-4 TGTGCCAGCAGCTTGGTGTCAGCTATGAACACCGGGGAGCTGTTTTTT CASSLVSAMNTGELFF
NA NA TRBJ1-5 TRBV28 TGTGCCAGCAGCTCCCCGGCTGGGAATCAGCCCCAGCATTTT CASSSPAGNQPQHF
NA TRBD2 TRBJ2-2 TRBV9 TGTGCCAGCAGTCGGACTAGCGGGACCGGGGAGCTGTTTTTT CASSRTSGTGELFF
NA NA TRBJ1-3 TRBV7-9 TGTGCCAGCAGCTTAGGCGGGGGAAACACCATATATTTT CASSLGGGNTIYF